This T cell receptor beta chain was identified in a study of OX40 agonist ivuxolimab in advanced cancers. Study results and caveats: Near-lowest levels of clonal expansion characterized partial responders at 0.1-3.0 mg/kg. What antigens the expanded peripheral T cells recognized was never established.

This CDR3 contains 12 residues. V shed 4 bases and J shed 5 bases, with 6 bases lying between them. Looked up from germline, CDR1 is SGHDT and CDR2 is YYEEEE. Sequencing was performed with immunoSEQ multiplex PCR; in TCRdb, only in-frame clones are kept and a portion is missing. Of 35,000 to 45,000 clones listed, roughly nine tenths are singletons. A single count supports this clone. Antigen specificity is unknown. People who had autoimmune disease history or systemic immunosuppression were excluded. J is TRBJ2-2 and V is TRBV5-6; D ambiguous. The source was CD4+ or CD8+ T cells sorted from blood, collected in a trial of the OX40 agonist ivuxolimab. This TCR derives from an adult with an advanced solid tumor such as melanoma, head and neck, liver or kidney cancer. The CDR3: CASSGPTGELFF. CDR3 DNA: TGTGCCAGCAGCGGCCCAACCGGGGAGCTGTTTTTT. The full variable domain, in which reference TRBV5-6 and TRBJ2-2 provide the parts outside the CDR3, is DAGVTQSPTHLIKTRGQQVTLRCSPKSGHDTVSWYQQALGQGPQFIFQYYEEEERQRGNFPDRFSGHQFPNYSSELNVNALLLGDSALYLCASSGPTGELFFGEGSRLTVL.